The 21 T cell receptor beta chains below come from one sample, sequenced in a study of cytomegalovirus exposure and HLA in healthy donors. In the PCR, 60 Vbeta and 13 Jbeta primers were used. Assay used: immunoSEQ multiplex PCR; TCRdb lists only in-frame clones, some missing. The sample has around 150,000 clones; approximately 85% are singletons. The sequenced sample consisted of PBMCs. The receptors were sampled from a man aged 18 to 29 in good health and CMV-seropositive.

This clone was recorded a few times. This chain connects TRBV5-1 to TRBJ2-1, with 7 bases that match TRBD2. CDR1 and CDR2 from the germline V gene are SGHRS and YFSETQ. J lost 5 bases, V lost 4 bases, and 15 bases had no gene match. The CDR3 consists of 17 residues. CDR3 residues: CASSPSGSGGSDNEQFF. The DNA for the CDR3 is TGCGCCAGCAGCCCCAGTGGGTCGGGGGGTTCAGACAATGAGCAGTTCTTC. The full variable domain, rest sourced from reference TRBV5-1 and TRBJ2-1, is KAGVTQTPRYLIKTRGQQVTLSCSPISGHRSVSWYQQTPGQGLQFLFEYFSETQRNKGNFPGRFSGRQFSNSRSEMNVSTLELGDSALYLCASSPSGSGGSDNEQFFGPGTRLTVL.

This chain connects TRBV19 to TRBJ2-7; D is unclear. The CDR3 is 13 residues long. CDR1 LNHDA and CDR2 SQIVND come from the germline V gene (reference sequence). Deletions cut 0 bases from V and 7 bases from J, with 10 bases between. CDR3 loop: CASSIEALGEQYF. The CDR3 region has the DNA TGTGCCAGTAGTATAGAGGCGCTCGGGGAGCAGTACTTC.

This chain joins TRBV2 and TRBJ1-6; TRBD1 agrees at 7 bases. Germline CDR1 and CDR2: SNHLY and FYNNEI. There are 16 residues in the CDR3. Losses at the gene ends were 6 bases for V and 5 bases for J; bases not matched to a gene: 10. DNA of the CDR3: TGTGCCAGCAGGGTCAGGGGGAACAGGGATAATTCACCCCTCCACTTT. Amino acid sequence: CASRVRGNRDNSPLHF.

This clone has a handful of counts. The J gene is TRBJ2-3, the V gene TRBV9, with 12 bases fitting TRBD2. Germline trimming cut 0 bases from V and 6 bases from J; bases unmatched to any gene: 5. The CDR3 runs 16 residues. Germline-derived CDR1 and CDR2 are SGDLS and YYNGEE. As DNA, the CDR3 is TGTGCCAGCAGCGTAGGACTAGCGGGGGCGTGGGATACGCAGTATTTT. Residues: CASSVGLAGAWDTQYF. The entire variable domain, with the rest obtained from reference TRBV9 and TRBJ2-3, is as follows: DSGVTQTPKHLITATGQRVTLRCSPRSGDLSVYWYQQSLDQGLQFLIQYYNGEERAKGNILERFSAQQFPDLHSELNLSSLELGDSALYFCASSVGLAGAWDTQYFGPGTRLTVL.

This clone was seen only once. The chain couples TRBV4-2 to TRBJ2-5; no firm D call. The CDR3 loop spans 13 amino acids. V lost 0 bases to trimming and J lost 10 bases, with 12 bases between them. The germline V gene encodes CDR1 LGHNA and CDR2 YNFKEQ. The CDR3, as DNA: TGTGCCAGCAGCCAAGATCCGGAGTTGATCCAGTACTTC. It is translated as CASSQDPELIQYF.

The J gene is TRBJ1-5, the V gene TRBV30; D is perhaps TRBD1 (5 bases). Germline V lookup: CDR1 GTSNPN, CDR2 SVGIG (reference sequence). This CDR3 spans 15 amino acids. With 3 bases removed from V and 2 bases from J, the gap between germline ends came to 14 bases. In nucleotides, the CDR3 is TGTGCCTGGAGAGCGGGGACCTTCGGCAATCAGCCCCAGCATTTT. Amino acids: CAWRAGTFGNQPQHF.

This chain joins TRBV5-1 and TRBJ2-1; a possible D gene is TRBD2 (6 bases). Deletions cut 4 bases from V and 8 bases from J, with 13 bases between. CDR1 and CDR2 from the germline V gene are SGHRS and YFSETQ. This CDR3 spans 13 amino acids. CDR3 DNA: TGCGCCAGCAGCGCGGGGACCGGCGATGAGCAGTTCTTC. Protein sequence: CASSAGTGDEQFF.

The chain carries TRBV6-6 and TRBJ2-3; D gene unclear. The germline CDR1 and CDR2 sequences are MNHNY and SVGAGI (reference sequence). This CDR3 has 14 residues. The V end lost 4 bases, the J end lost 5 bases, and 13 bases lay between the germline ends. The CDR3 DNA follows: TGTGCCAGCAGTTCTCGACTCGATGGAGATACGCAGTATTTT. This encodes CASSSRLDGDTQYF.

The V call is TRBV4-3, the J call TRBJ1-1; 7 positions agree with TRBD1. Germline trimming cut 0 bases from V and 11 bases from J; bases unmatched to any gene: 9. Per germline, CDR1 LGHNA and CDR2 YSLEER. This CDR3 has 14 amino acids. CDR3 DNA sequence: TGCGCCAGCAGCCAAGAAGGGGGCGGGATGGGGGCTTTCTTT. Protein product: CASSQEGGGMGAFF.

The chain combines TRBV7-3 with TRBJ1-1, with 7 bases fitting TRBD1. Germline V gene lookup returns CDR1 SGHTA and CDR2 FQGTGA. The CDR3 runs to 14 residues. The V and J ends lost 5 bases and 4 bases, in that order; junction bases with no gene match: 7. The CDR3 DNA follows: TGTGCCAGCAGCCTAGACAGGGCGGGCACTGAAGCTTTCTTT. This translates into CASSLDRAGTEAFF.

The chain carries TRBV28 and TRBJ1-6, with a weak D call TRBD1 (5 bases). V lost 6 bases and J lost 13, with 7 bases in between. Per the germline V gene, CDR1 is MDHEN and CDR2 is SYDVKM. The CDR3 has 10 amino acids. The CDR3 region is CASSGGPLHF. CDR3 nucleotide sequence: TGTGCCAGCAGCGGGGGGCCCCTCCACTTT.

The V call is TRBV27, the J call TRBJ2-1; 9 bases align to TRBD2. The CDR3 covers 14 residues. CDR1 MNHEY and CDR2 SMNVEV come from the germline V gene (reference sequence). V was pared by 6 bases and J by 4 bases, with 4 bases of the junction left unmatched. CDR3 sequence: CASRGTSSYNEQFF. CDR3 DNA: TGTGCCAGCAGGGGGACTAGCTCTTACAATGAGCAGTTCTTC.

The chain couples TRBV9 to TRBJ1-2, with D possibly TRBD1 on 5 matching bases. This CDR3 has 15 amino acids. Trimming left V 0 bases short and J 5 bases short, with 14 bases between. Germline V CDR1 and CDR2: SGDLS, YYNGEE. The CDR3 protein is CASSVGGAPSYGYTF. The CDR3 DNA sequence: TGTGCCAGCAGCGTAGGTGGGGCCCCTAGTTATGGCTACACCTTC.

The chain has TRBV19 and TRBJ1-5; the D gene is possibly TRBD1 (5 bases). V was shortened by 2 bases and J by 2 bases, with 19 bases between the two germline ends. In germline, CDR1 is LNHDA, CDR2 SQIVND (reference sequence). CDR3 length: 18 residues. CDR3 nucleotide sequence: TGTGCCAGTAGTATATTGGGGACTCACCCAGAGGGCAATCAGCCCCAGCATTTT. Translation gives CASSILGTHPEGNQPQHF.

The V gene is TRBV6-1, the J gene TRBJ1-1, with a possible D match to TRBD1 (5 bases). V was shortened by 7 bases and J by 0 bases, with 12 bases between the two germline ends. CDR1 and CDR2 (germline): MNHNS, SASEGT. This CDR3 region has 14 residues. The CDR3: CASNPTGMNTEAFF. CDR3 sequence (DNA): TGTGCCAGCAACCCAACAGGTATGAACACTGAAGCTTTCTTT.

The gene calls are TRBV19 and TRBJ1-4, with unresolved D. CDR1 is LNHDA, CDR2 SQIVND, per germline (reference sequence). The CDR3 covers 13 residues. Trimming took off 6 bases at V and 7 bases at J, with 12 bases between the two ends. For the CDR3, the DNA is TGTGCCAGTAGGAGGGCGCTGGGTGAAAAACTGTTTTTT. This gives the protein CASRRALGEKLFF.

V and J are TRBV19 and TRBJ2-7, with a weak D call TRBD2 (6 bases). Germline V gives CDR1 LNHDA, CDR2 SQIVND (reference sequence). Trimming cost V 3 bases and J 1 base, with 16 bases left between them. This CDR3 has 16 amino acids. CDR3 coding DNA: TGTGCCAGTAGTATTAAAGGGACTGCTCCTTCCTACGAGCAGTACTTC. Its protein is CASSIKGTAPSYEQYF.

The rearrangement joins TRBV5-4 to TRBJ1-2; TRBD1 agrees at 7 bases. The CDR3 contains 15 residues. Germline CDR1 is SGHNT and CDR2 is YYREEE (reference sequence). The J segment lost 0 bases and the V segment lost 3 bases, leaving 5 bases of the junction unmatched. CDR3 sequence reads: CASSSSGTANYGYTF. CDR3 in DNA: TGTGCCAGCAGCTCGTCAGGGACAGCTAACTATGGCTACACCTTC.

This chain connects TRBV5-1 to TRBJ2-7, with TRBD1 identical over 11 bases. CDR1 and CDR2 (germline): SGHRS, YFSETQ. The ends lost 0 bases at V and 1 base at J; junction bases unmatched: 6. The CDR3 runs to 17 residues. The CDR3 nucleotides are TGCGCCAGCAGCTTGGGTTTTGGGACAGGGGGTTCCTACGAGCAGTACTTC. This gives the protein CASSLGFGTGGSYEQYF.

This chain uses TRBV7-9 with TRBJ1-6; D not resolved. V lost 1 base and J lost 7, with 14 bases in between. The CDR3 contains 16 residues. Germline-derived CDR1 and CDR2 are SEHNR and FQNEAQ (reference sequence). CDR3: CASSLDLGRINSPLHF. CDR3 in DNA: TGTGCCAGCAGCTTAGATTTGGGCAGGATAAATTCACCCCTCCACTTT.

V gene TRBV20-1 combines with J gene TRBJ2-5; D gene unclear. The CDR3 is 11 amino acids. Trimming left V 2 bases short and J 7 bases short, with 8 bases between. CDR1 is DFQATT and CDR2 is SNEGSKA in the germline V gene (reference sequence). The CDR3 bases are TGCAGTGCTAGAAACTATCCGACCCAGTACTTC. It is translated as CSARNYPTQYF.